This T cell receptor (beta chain) originates from a study of monozygotic twins with inflammatory bowel disease. Investigators pulled total RNA out of whole blood and did not sort T cells. This CDR3 contains 15 residues. The V gene's germline CDR1 is DFQATT and CDR2 SNEGSKA (reference sequence). Every TCR library drew on approximately 3.5 ug of total RNA. Researchers used template switching to add UMIs featuring a 6-nucleotide sample barcode. Each CDR3 protein gets one entry in TCRdb, which reprocessed the 5' RACE reads and gives no DNA. The repertoire table contains about 160,000 distinct CDR3 sequences.

The sequenced material came from blood. The chain links TRBV20-1 to TRBJ1-5. The sequence was obtained from a human donor with ulcerative colitis or Crohn's disease, or a healthy co-twin of an affected twin (not recorded which). The chain's CDR3 is CSARRAPDSNQPQHF.